The 16 T cell receptor beta chains below all came from one sample that was sequenced in a study of control samples from healthy donors and cancer patients. TCRdb keeps only in-frame clones here, not all; method: immunoSEQ multiplex PCR. The sample carries approximately 160,000 clones, 91% recorded once. Material for sequencing was blood. The receptors here all came from a woman aged 40 to 50 in good health.

V and J are TRBV19 and TRBJ2-2; D remains unclear. Germline CDR1 is LNHDA and CDR2 is SQIVND (reference sequence). This CDR3 contains 14 residues. The V end was cut by 3 bases, the J end by 6 bases, with 11 bases between. The CDR3 sequence: CASSMGPSSGELFF. The CDR3 nucleotides are TGTGCCAGTAGTATGGGCCCTTCGTCCGGGGAGCTGTTTTTT.

The chain links TRBV12-5 to TRBJ1-2; D remains ambiguous. V lost 1 base and J 8 bases, leaving 11 bases between the germline ends. The germline V gene has CDR1 LGHNT and CDR2 FRNRAP. The CDR3 length is 13 residues. In nucleotides, the CDR3 is TGTGCTAGTGGTTTGGCCCCCTCCCTAGGCTACACCTTC. Translating it yields CASGLAPSLGYTF. The variable domain in full, with the rest retrieved from reference TRBV12-5 and TRBJ1-2, is DARVTQTPRHKVTEMGQEVTMRCQPILGHNTVFWYRQTMMQGLELLAYFRNRAPLDDSGMPKDRFSAEMPDATLATLKIQPSEPRDSAVYFCASGLAPSLGYTFGSGTRLTVV.

This clone was seen once. The J gene is TRBJ1-1, the V gene TRBV9, with D possibly TRBD1 on 5 matching bases. CDR1 SGDLS and CDR2 YYNGEE come from the germline V gene. The CDR3 spans 14 residues. Trimming pared 5 bases from V and 7 bases from J, leaving 18 bases between. In DNA form, the CDR3 reads TGTGCCAGCAGGCCTCCGGGGGAGCTAAATGAAGCTTTCTTT. Translation gives CASRPPGELNEAFF.

The V and J genes are TRBV7-8 and TRBJ1-1; D not resolved. The CDR3 loop spans 12 amino acids. CDR1 and CDR2 (germline): SGHVS, FQNEAQ. V was cut by 1 base and J by 6 bases, with 6 bases left in between. The CDR3 DNA follows: TGTGCCAGCAGCTTAGATACAGCTGAAGCTTTCTTT. Translation: CASSLDTAEAFF. Looking up the rest from reference TRBV7-8 and TRBJ1-1 gives the full variable domain: GAGVSQSPRYKVAKRGQDVALRCDPISGHVSLFWYQQALGQGPEFLTYFQNEAQLDKSGLPSDRFFAERPEGSVSTLKIQRTQQEDSAVYLCASSLDTAEAFFGQGTRLTVV.

This rearrangement joins TRBV6-1 to TRBJ2-5, with 7 bases identical to TRBD2. Germline V gives CDR1 MNHNS, CDR2 SASEGT. This CDR3 has 14 amino acids. The J segment lost 0 bases and the V segment lost 2 bases, leaving 0 bases of the junction unmatched. The CDR3 DNA reads TGTGCCAGCAGTGAACTAGCGGACCAAGAGACCCAGTACTTC. This translates into CASSELADQETQYF.

The rearrangement joins TRBV12-3 or TRBV12-4 to TRBJ1-1; 8 bases fit TRBD1. With 4 bases clipped from V and 4 bases from J, the junction kept 2 bases outside the gene matches. There are 13 residues in the CDR3. The CDR3 here is CASSSGQGTEAFF. In nucleotides, the CDR3 is TGTGCCAGCAGTTCCGGACAGGGCACTGAAGCTTTCTTT.

V is TRBV5-1 and J is TRBJ2-1; D may be TRBD2 (5 bases). The germline gives CDR1 SGHRS, CDR2 YFSETQ. The CDR3 runs 15 residues. Trimming cost V 4 bases and J 7 bases, with 18 bases left between them. This CDR3 is CASSLGLPAQNEQFF. The DNA for the CDR3 is TGCGCCAGCAGCCTAGGACTCCCCGCTCAGAATGAGCAGTTCTTC. The full variable domain, in which reference TRBV5-1 and TRBJ2-1 provide the parts outside the CDR3, is KAGVTQTPRYLIKTRGQQVTLSCSPISGHRSVSWYQQTPGQGLQFLFEYFSETQRNKGNFPGRFSGRQFSNSRSEMNVSTLELGDSALYLCASSLGLPAQNEQFFGPGTRLTVL.

The V call is TRBV10-3, the J call TRBJ2-5, with D perhaps matching TRBD1 (5 bases). Trimming removed 0 bases from V and 5 bases from J, with 7 bases in between. Germline V lookup: CDR1 ENHRY, CDR2 SYGVKD. The CDR3 contains 13 residues. CDR3 nucleotide sequence: TGTGCCATCAGTGAGTCGAAGGGGGAGACCCAGTACTTC. It specifies CAISESKGETQYF.

V gene TRBV4-1 combines with J gene TRBJ2-5; tentatively, D is TRBD1 or TRBD2 (6 bases each). The ends were cut back, 4 bases at V and 5 bases at J, with 11 bases in the middle. The V gene's germline CDR1 is MGHRA and CDR2 YSYEKL. The CDR3 consists of 13 residues. The CDR3 is CASSPVGGETQYF. Here the CDR3 DNA reads TGCGCCAGCAGCCCAGTAGGGGGGGAGACCCAGTACTTC.

The chain uses TRBV7-9 and TRBJ1-3, with 10 bases matching TRBD1. Germline V gene lookup returns CDR1 SEHNR and CDR2 FQNEAQ (reference sequence). The CDR3 covers 18 residues. V gave up 4 bases and J gave up 0 bases; unmatched junction bases: 9. The CDR3 DNA reads TGTGCCAGCAGCTCGGGACAGGGGCGGCCAAGCTCTGGAAACACCATATATTTT. It codes for CASSSGQGRPSSGNTIYF.

This chain joins TRBV5-1 and TRBJ2-6; possible D gene TRBD2, 5 bases. The CDR3 is made up of 15 amino acids. V was cut by 0 bases and J by 1 base, with 5 bases left in between. Germline V gene lookup returns CDR1 SGHRS and CDR2 YFSETQ. CDR3 nucleotide sequence: TGCGCCAGCAGCTTGGGCGGGTCTGGGGCCAACGTCCTGACTTTC. Its protein is CASSLGGSGANVLTF.

The chain employs TRBV27 and TRBJ1-1, with TRBD1 as a possible D gene (5 bases). This CDR3 is 14 amino acids long. Germline CDR1 MNHEY, CDR2 SMNVEV (reference sequence). V was shortened by 4 bases and J by 4 bases, with 13 bases between the two germline ends. The CDR3 region is CASSYGGVGTEAFF. For the CDR3, the DNA is TGTGCCAGCAGTTATGGAGGGGTGGGCACTGAAGCTTTCTTT.

The chain has TRBV5-5 and TRBJ2-3, with D possibly matching TRBD2 (7 bases). Looked up from germline, CDR1 is SGHKS and CDR2 is YYEKEE (reference sequence). V shed 3 bases and J shed 4 bases, with 21 bases lying between them. The length of the CDR3 is 17 residues. The CDR3 sequence is CASSSAFGGLRADTQYF. The CDR3 nucleotides read TGTGCCAGCAGCTCCGCTTTCGGGGGGCTTAGGGCAGATACGCAGTATTTT.

The chain recombines TRBV27 with TRBJ1-2; tentative D call: TRBD1 (6 bases). The germline gives CDR1 MNHEY, CDR2 SMNVEV (reference sequence). The V end lost 5 bases, the J end lost 4 bases, and 14 bases lay between the germline ends. This CDR3 contains 14 residues. The CDR3 reads CASSRTQGIYGYTF. CDR3 DNA sequence: TGTGCCAGCAGTCGTACCCAGGGGATCTATGGCTACACCTTC.

The CDR3 DNA follows: TGCAGTGCTAGTGGGAGGGGGCCCGGGGGAGAGACCCAGTACTTC. This gives the protein CSASGRGPGGETQYF. The chain is built from TRBV20-1 and TRBJ2-5; D may match TRBD1 or TRBD2 (7 bases each). Germline values: CDR1 DFQATT, CDR2 SNEGSKA (reference sequence). This CDR3 spans 15 amino acids. Trimming removed 3 bases at V and 4 bases at J, with 18 bases between.

As DNA, the CDR3 is TGTGCCGCCTGGTCTTTACCTTACACTGAAGCTTTCTTT. Protein product: CAAWSLPYTEAFF. This sequence joins TRBV5-4 and TRBJ1-1; no clear D. V was clipped by 10 bases and J by 3 bases, with 16 bases between them. This CDR3 comprises 13 residues. Germline V gene lookup returns CDR1 SGHNT and CDR2 YYREEE (reference sequence).